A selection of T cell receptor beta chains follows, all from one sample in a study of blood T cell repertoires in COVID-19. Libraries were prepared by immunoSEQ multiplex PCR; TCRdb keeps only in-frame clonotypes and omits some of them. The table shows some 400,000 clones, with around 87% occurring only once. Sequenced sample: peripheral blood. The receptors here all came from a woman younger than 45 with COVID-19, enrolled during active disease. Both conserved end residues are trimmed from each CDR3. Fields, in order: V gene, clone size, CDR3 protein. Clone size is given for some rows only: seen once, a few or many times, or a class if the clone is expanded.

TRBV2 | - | ASRPDRGTEAF
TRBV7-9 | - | ASSLGTGPSEQY
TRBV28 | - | ASSSPGTGVSYEQY
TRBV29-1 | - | SVEDGRLGDYNEQF
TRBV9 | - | ASSPRQGLETQY
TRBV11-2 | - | ASSIRQTTNEKLF
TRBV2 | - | ASTTQGHQPQH
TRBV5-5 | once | ASSPGTGVSGANVLT
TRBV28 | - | ASSSLFDRAYGYT
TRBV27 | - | ASSYSGITYEQY
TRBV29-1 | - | SVDLRQAPNTEAF
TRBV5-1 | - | ASTRDRGGSKQY
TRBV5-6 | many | ASSLSSSLAKNIQY
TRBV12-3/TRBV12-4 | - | ASSLVPDTQY
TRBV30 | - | AWSGTTSSEQY
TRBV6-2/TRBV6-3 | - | ASSFLAGGIEQF
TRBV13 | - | ASSPFGGQETQY
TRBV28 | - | ASSLWTANNSPLH
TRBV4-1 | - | ASSQEASLEQY
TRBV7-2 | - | ASSLEPGGGFRTQY
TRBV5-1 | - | ASSDLERTPLH
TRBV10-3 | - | AISESWRWETQY